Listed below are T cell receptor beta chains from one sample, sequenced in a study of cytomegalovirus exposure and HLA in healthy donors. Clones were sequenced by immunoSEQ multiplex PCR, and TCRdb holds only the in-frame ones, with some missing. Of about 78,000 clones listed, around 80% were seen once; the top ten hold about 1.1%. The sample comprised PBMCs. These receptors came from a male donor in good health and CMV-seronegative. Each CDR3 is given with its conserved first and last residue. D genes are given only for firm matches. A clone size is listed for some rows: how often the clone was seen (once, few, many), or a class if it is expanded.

cdr3_aa: CASSSEGWGYTF
cdr3_nt: TGTGCCAGCAGCTCGGAGGGTTGGGGCTACACCTTC
v_call: TRBV7-9
d_call: -
clone_size: -
j_call: TRBJ1-2

cdr3_aa: CASSLLEGAGYGYTF
cdr3_nt: TGTGCCAGCAGTTTACTAGAGGGGGCGGGGTATGGCTACACCTTC
v_call: TRBV28
d_call: TRBD1
clone_size: few
j_call: TRBJ1-2

cdr3_aa: CASSLGLAGSWTTGEQYF
cdr3_nt: TGTGCCAGCAGCTTGGGGCTAGCGGGCTCTTGGACTACGGGGGAGCAGTACTTC
v_call: TRBV5-4
d_call: TRBD2
clone_size: -
j_call: TRBJ2-7

cdr3_aa: CASSLKSSRGYTF
cdr3_nt: TGTGCCAGCAGCTTAAAGAGCTCCCGTGGCTACACCTTC
v_call: TRBV7-2
d_call: -
clone_size: -
j_call: TRBJ1-2

cdr3_aa: CASSYGAAGDEKLFF
cdr3_nt: TGTGCCAGCAGTTACGGAGCGGCAGGGGATGAAAAACTGTTTTTT
v_call: TRBV6-5
d_call: -
clone_size: -
j_call: TRBJ1-4

cdr3_aa: CASSPHLGLAGGGTQYF
cdr3_nt: TGCGCCAGCAGCCCTCACCTTGGACTAGCGGGGGGAGGTACGCAGTATTTT
v_call: TRBV4-1
d_call: TRBD2
clone_size: -
j_call: TRBJ2-3

cdr3_aa: CASSSLGGGRTDTQYF
cdr3_nt: TGCGCCAGCAGCTCTCTCGGGGGAGGGAGGACAGATACGCAATATTTT
v_call: TRBV5-1
d_call: -
clone_size: -
j_call: TRBJ2-3

cdr3_aa: CASRQVDSSVTDTQYF
cdr3_nt: TGCGCCAGCAGACAGGTGGACAGTTCTGTCACAGATACGCAGTATTTT
v_call: TRBV10-2
d_call: -
clone_size: -
j_call: TRBJ2-3

cdr3_aa: CASRGEAIHNEQFF
cdr3_nt: TGCGCCAGCCGGGGGGAGGCCATCCACAATGAGCAGTTCTTC
v_call: TRBV5-1
d_call: TRBD2
clone_size: once
j_call: TRBJ2-1

cdr3_aa: CASSTRTGSNPTEQYF
cdr3_nt: TGTGCCAGCAGTACCCGGACAGGGAGCAATCCTACGGAGCAGTACTTC
v_call: TRBV28
d_call: TRBD1
clone_size: -
j_call: TRBJ2-7

cdr3_aa: CASSYTGGSYNEQFF
cdr3_nt: TGCGCCAGCAGCTACACAGGGGGCTCCTACAATGAGCAGTTCTTC
v_call: TRBV5-1
d_call: TRBD1
clone_size: -
j_call: TRBJ2-1

cdr3_aa: CASRIGTGAQPQHF
cdr3_nt: TGTGCCAGCAGGATCGGGACAGGGGCCCAGCCCCAGCATTTT
v_call: TRBV6-6
d_call: TRBD1
clone_size: -
j_call: TRBJ1-5

cdr3_aa: CAISVTANTEAFF
cdr3_nt: TGTGCCATCAGTGTCACAGCCAACACTGAAGCTTTCTTT
v_call: TRBV10-3
d_call: -
clone_size: -
j_call: TRBJ1-1

cdr3_aa: CASSSGTGSQPQHF
cdr3_nt: TGTGCCAGCAGCTCCGGGACAGGGAGTCAGCCCCAGCATTTT
v_call: TRBV28
d_call: TRBD1
clone_size: -
j_call: TRBJ1-5

cdr3_aa: CASSYTLGGLEETQYF
cdr3_nt: TGTGCCAGCAGTTACACCCTGGGGGGACTAGAAGAGACCCAGTACTTC
v_call: TRBV6-5
d_call: TRBD2
clone_size: -
j_call: TRBJ2-5

cdr3_aa: CASSILPPAKNIQYF
cdr3_nt: TGTGCCAGTAGTATACTCCCACCTGCCAAAAACATTCAGTACTTC
v_call: TRBV7-9
d_call: -
clone_size: -
j_call: TRBJ2-4

cdr3_aa: CATSRDITGSYEQYF
cdr3_nt: TGTGCCACCAGCAGAGATATCACAGGGTCCTACGAGCAGTACTTC
v_call: TRBV15
d_call: -
clone_size: -
j_call: TRBJ2-7

cdr3_aa: CASSHGIDNTEAFF
cdr3_nt: TGCGCCAGCAGCCACGGGATTGACAACACTGAAGCTTTCTTT
v_call: TRBV4-1
d_call: -
clone_size: -
j_call: TRBJ1-1

cdr3_aa: CAWSRDRVSYEQYF
cdr3_nt: TGTGCCTGGAGTCGGGACAGGGTATCCTACGAGCAGTACTTC
v_call: TRBV30
d_call: TRBD1
clone_size: -
j_call: TRBJ2-7

cdr3_aa: CASSELAGGVGELFF
cdr3_nt: TGTGCCAGCAGTGAACTAGCGGGAGGTGTCGGGGAGCTGTTTTTT
v_call: TRBV2
d_call: TRBD2
clone_size: -
j_call: TRBJ2-2

cdr3_aa: CASSQEVGTGVETQYF
cdr3_nt: TGCGCCAGCAGCCAAGAGGTGGGGACAGGGGTAGAGACCCAGTACTTC
v_call: TRBV4-3
d_call: TRBD1
clone_size: -
j_call: TRBJ2-5

cdr3_aa: CASSQGLAGGGYEQYF
cdr3_nt: TGTGCCAGCAGCCAAGGACTAGCGGGAGGGGGCTACGAGCAGTACTTC
v_call: TRBV14
d_call: TRBD2
clone_size: -
j_call: TRBJ2-7

cdr3_aa: CASLLAPGTEAFF
cdr3_nt: TGCGCCAGCCTCCTCGCCCCGGGGACTGAAGCTTTCTTT
v_call: TRBV5-1
d_call: -
clone_size: -
j_call: TRBJ1-1

cdr3_aa: CASSPWDITEAFF
cdr3_nt: TGTGCCAGCTCACCCTGGGACATTACTGAAGCTTTCTTT
v_call: TRBV18
d_call: -
clone_size: -
j_call: TRBJ1-1

cdr3_aa: CASSLEGTGGPGELFF
cdr3_nt: TGTGCCAGCAGCTTGGAGGGCACAGGGGGACCCGGGGAGCTGTTTTTT
v_call: TRBV5-5
d_call: TRBD1
clone_size: -
j_call: TRBJ2-2

cdr3_aa: CASSSTSRNNEQFF
cdr3_nt: TGTGCCAGCAGCTCTACCTCTAGGAACAATGAGCAGTTCTTC
v_call: TRBV6-6
d_call: -
clone_size: -
j_call: TRBJ2-1

cdr3_aa: CASSQDRMGIDSGTGELFF
cdr3_nt: TGCGCCAGCAGCCAAGATCGCATGGGTATCGACAGTGGGACCGGGGAGCTGTTTTTT
v_call: TRBV4-1
d_call: -
clone_size: -
j_call: TRBJ2-2

cdr3_aa: CASSQLSLTGRHRTF
cdr3_nt: TGCGCCAGCAGCCAACTCTCACTGACAGGACGTCATCGCACCTTC
v_call: TRBV4-1
d_call: -
clone_size: few
j_call: TRBJ1-2

cdr3_aa: CASSHGRGGGNTIYF
cdr3_nt: TGTGCCAGCAGCCATGGCCGAGGGGGAGGAAACACCATATATTTT
v_call: TRBV4-2
d_call: -
clone_size: few
j_call: TRBJ1-3

cdr3_aa: CASSSRGERQETQYF
cdr3_nt: TGTGCCAGCAGCTCCCGGGGGGAACGTCAAGAGACCCAGTACTTC
v_call: TRBV11-3
d_call: TRBD2
clone_size: -
j_call: TRBJ2-5

cdr3_aa: CASRPQGRGGYTF
cdr3_nt: TGTGCCAGTAGACCACAGGGTCGAGGTGGCTACACCTTC
v_call: TRBV19
d_call: -
clone_size: -
j_call: TRBJ1-2

cdr3_aa: CATSNQPGGWGAEQYF
cdr3_nt: TGTGCCACCAGCAACCAGCCCGGAGGGTGGGGCGCCGAGCAGTACTTC
v_call: TRBV15
d_call: -
clone_size: -
j_call: TRBJ2-7

cdr3_aa: CASSPGTEGSEAFF
cdr3_nt: TGTGCCAGTAGTCCCGGGACAGAGGGTTCTGAAGCTTTCTTT
v_call: TRBV19
d_call: TRBD1
clone_size: once
j_call: TRBJ1-1

cdr3_aa: CASTVPSTGTQYF
cdr3_nt: TGTGCCAGCACCGTCCCATCCACGGGTACGCAGTATTTT
v_call: TRBV6-5
d_call: -
clone_size: few
j_call: TRBJ2-3

cdr3_aa: CATSREASGPYEQYF
cdr3_nt: TGTGCCACCAGCAGAGAGGCTAGCGGGCCCTACGAGCAGTACTTC
v_call: TRBV15
d_call: TRBD2
clone_size: -
j_call: TRBJ2-7

cdr3_aa: CASSLDGGDTEAFF
cdr3_nt: TGCGCCAGCAGCTTGGATGGGGGGGACACTGAAGCTTTCTTT
v_call: TRBV5-1
d_call: -
clone_size: -
j_call: TRBJ1-1

cdr3_aa: CASSHRDFRGYTF
cdr3_nt: TGTGCCAGCAGCCACAGGGATTTTCGTGGCTACACCTTC
v_call: TRBV14
d_call: -
clone_size: -
j_call: TRBJ1-2

cdr3_aa: CASSDGLLPPGEYF
cdr3_nt: TGTGCCAGCAGTGACGGACTTTTACCACCCGGGGAGTACTTC
v_call: TRBV6-5
d_call: -
clone_size: -
j_call: TRBJ2-7

cdr3_aa: CASSYGAGQGYEQYF
cdr3_nt: TGTGCCAGCAGCTATGGGGCGGGACAGGGCTACGAGCAGTACTTC
v_call: TRBV6-6
d_call: TRBD1
clone_size: -
j_call: TRBJ2-7

cdr3_aa: CASRTRDNSPLHF
cdr3_nt: TGTGCCAGCAGAACACGGGATAATTCACCCCTCCACTTT
v_call: TRBV6-5
d_call: -
clone_size: -
j_call: TRBJ1-6

cdr3_aa: CASSIGGTGLPRQPQHF
cdr3_nt: TGTGCCAGTAGTATCGGAGGGACAGGTCTTCCTAGGCAGCCCCAGCATTTT
v_call: TRBV19
d_call: TRBD1
clone_size: -
j_call: TRBJ1-5

cdr3_aa: CSASSDYEQYF
cdr3_nt: TGCAGTGCTAGTTCAGACTACGAGCAGTACTTC
v_call: TRBV20-1
d_call: -
clone_size: -
j_call: TRBJ2-7

cdr3_aa: CASCDRDNSPLHF
cdr3_nt: TGTGCCAGCTGCGACAGGGATAATTCACCCCTCCACTTT
v_call: TRBV6-5
d_call: TRBD1
clone_size: -
j_call: TRBJ1-6

cdr3_aa: CASRQAGGGNTGELFF
cdr3_nt: TGTGCCAGCAGACAAGCGGGAGGCGGGAACACCGGGGAGCTGTTTTTT
v_call: TRBV27
d_call: TRBD2
clone_size: -
j_call: TRBJ2-2

cdr3_aa: CASSRVEGADTQYF
cdr3_nt: TGTGCCAGCAGTCGAGTGGAGGGCGCAGATACGCAGTATTTT
v_call: TRBV6-1
d_call: -
clone_size: -
j_call: TRBJ2-3